These 11 T cell receptor beta chains came from one sample sequenced in a study of control samples from healthy donors and cancer patients. Sequencing used immunoSEQ multiplex PCR; TCRdb keeps in-frame clones, though not all of them. Seen here are about 120,000 clones, over 85% observed once, and the top ten hold roughly 2.6%. Material: blood. The receptors were sampled from a man aged 25-40 years in good health.

J is TRBJ2-3 and V is TRBV6-5; 11 bases align to TRBD2. Trimming at V came to 4 bases and at J to 4 bases, leaving 4 bases not matched to a gene. This CDR3 spans 15 amino acids. Germline-derived CDR1 and CDR2 are MNHEY and SVGAGI. The CDR3 loop is CASSFSGGAADTQYF. CDR3 sequence (DNA): TGTGCCAGCAGTTTTAGCGGGGGGGCGGCAGATACGCAGTATTTT.

This chain uses TRBV3-1 (or the pseudogene TRBV3-2) with TRBJ1-2; tentative D call: TRBD1 (6 bases). The CDR3 consists of 18 residues. Germline V lookup: CDR1 LGHDT, CDR2 YNNKEL (reference sequence). V dropped 1 base and J dropped 4 bases, with 22 bases sitting between them. Here the CDR3 reads CASSQGLSRGAVGYGYTF. CDR3 in DNA: TGTGCCAGCAGCCAAGGCCTCTCGAGGGGGGCTGTTGGCTATGGCTACACCTTC.

The chain uses TRBV7-8 and TRBJ2-1, with a weak D call TRBD2 (6 bases). This CDR3 is built from 14 residues. Germline CDR1 and CDR2: SGHVS and FQNEAQ. Trimming shortened V by 6 bases and J by 1 base, and 10 bases separated the two germline ends. The CDR3 loop reads CASSHSGSYNEQFF. The DNA for the CDR3 is TGTGCCAGCAGTCATAGCGGTTCCTACAATGAGCAGTTCTTC.

This clone has a single count. V usage is TRBV10-2 and J usage is TRBJ1-5; possibly TRBD1 for D (5 bases). Deletions cut 2 bases from V and 4 bases from J, with 18 bases between. The CDR3 has 17 amino acids. Germline CDR1 is WSHSY and CDR2 is SAAADI. The CDR3 sequence is CASSEPRGLQQNQPQHF. CDR3 bases: TGCGCCAGCAGTGAGCCAAGGGGACTGCAGCAGAATCAGCCCCAGCATTTT.

The rearrangement links TRBV2 to TRBJ2-2; the D is unclear. V was clipped by 4 bases and J by 1 base, with 7 bases between them. Looked up from germline, CDR1 is SNHLY and CDR2 is FYNNEI. The CDR3 loop spans 14 amino acids. CDR3: CASSAVGNTGELFF. DNA of the CDR3: TGTGCCAGCAGTGCGGTGGGGAACACCGGGGAGCTGTTTTTT. The whole variable domain, remainder taken from reference TRBV2 and TRBJ2-2, is EPEVTQTPSHQVTQMGQEVILRCVPISNHLYFYWYRQILGQKVEFLVSFYNNEISEKSEIFDDQFSVERPDGSNFTLKIRSTKLEDSAMYFCASSAVGNTGELFFGEGSRLTVL.

This sequence joins TRBV14 and TRBJ2-2; D not certain. Germline V lookup: CDR1 SGHDN, CDR2 FVKESK. V lost 2 bases, J lost 2 bases, and 12 bases lay in between. The CDR3 has 16 amino acids. CDR3 DNA: TGTGCCAGCAGCCAACGAGAACGGATTAACACCGGGGAGCTGTTTTTT. Residues: CASSQRERINTGELFF.

The chain couples TRBV18 to TRBJ2-2; 7 bases match TRBD2. CDR1 is KGHSH, CDR2 LQKENI, per germline. The CDR3 has 16 residues. V lost 2 bases, J lost 3 bases, and 6 bases stayed unmatched. The CDR3 spells CASSPRSAGDTGELFF. The CDR3 DNA follows: TGTGCCAGCTCACCAAGGTCCGCGGGGGACACCGGGGAGCTGTTTTTT.

The genes are TRBV6-1 and TRBJ1-2; possibly TRBD1 for D (6 bases). V lost 3 bases and J 7 bases, leaving 24 bases between the germline ends. This CDR3 is 17 amino acids long. Germline V gene data show CDR1 as MNHNS and CDR2 as SASEGT. CDR3 in amino acids: CASSERGGAGSLPGYTF. In nucleotides, the CDR3 is TGTGCCAGCAGTGAGCGGGGGGGGGCAGGTTCCTTGCCTGGCTACACCTTC.

This chain joins TRBV9 and TRBJ2-5; 9 bases align to TRBD2. J lost 2 bases, V lost 4 bases, and 9 bases had no gene match. The CDR3 has 16 amino acids. Germline loops: CDR1 SGDLS, CDR2 YYNGEE. CDR3 in amino acids: CASSLSGTSGQETQYF. DNA for the CDR3: TGTGCCAGCAGCCTAAGTGGTACTAGCGGGCAAGAGACCCAGTACTTC. Based on the CDR3 plus reference TRBV9 and TRBJ2-5, the full variable domain is DSGVTQTPKHLITATGQRVTLRCSPRSGDLSVYWYQQSLDQGLQFLIQYYNGEERAKGNILERFSAQQFPDLHSELNLSSLELGDSALYFCASSLSGTSGQETQYFGPGTRLLVL.

The chain joins TRBV5-1 to TRBJ2-7, with D possibly matching TRBD2 (7 bases). The germline V and J ends were trimmed by 0 bases and 7 bases, with 11 bases remaining between them. Germline V gene data show CDR1 as SGHRS and CDR2 as YFSETQ. This CDR3 is 13 amino acids long. DNA of the CDR3: TGCGCCAGCAGCTTGGGGGGGGGCAGGGAGCAGTACTTC. This sequence encodes CASSLGGGREQYF. The variable domain in full, with the rest retrieved from reference TRBV5-1 and TRBJ2-7, is KAGVTQTPRYLIKTRGQQVTLSCSPISGHRSVSWYQQTPGQGLQFLFEYFSETQRNKGNFPGRFSGRQFSNSRSEMNVSTLELGDSALYLCASSLGGGREQYFGPGTRLTVT.

The gene calls are TRBV6-5 and TRBJ1-5; TRBD1 is a possible D gene (5 bases). Germline V gene sequence: CDR1 MNHEY, CDR2 SVGAGI. This CDR3 is built from 15 residues. The V gene lost 8 bases and the J gene lost 1 base, with 15 bases spanning the gap. The CDR3 region has the DNA TGTGCCAGCCAGGCAGGGTCGGGGAGCAATCAGCCCCAGCATTTT. Translation: CASQAGSGSNQPQHF.